The 2 T cell receptor beta chains below come from one sample, sequenced in a study of cytomegalovirus exposure and HLA in healthy donors. Assay: immunoSEQ multiplex PCR; the TCRdb copy retains only in-frame clones and omits some. The data hold 250,000 to 400,000 clones, with approximately 85% observed a single time. Sequencing was carried out using PBMCs. Source of these receptors: a man aged 30 to 39 in good health and CMV-seronegative.

The chain has TRBV10-2 and TRBJ1-2, with 9 bases aligning to TRBD1. CDR1 WSHSY and CDR2 SAAADI come from the germline V gene. V was pared by 4 bases and J by 4 bases, with 4 bases of the junction left unmatched. The CDR3 totals 14 residues. The CDR3 loop reads CASSGVQGAYGYTF. The CDR3, as DNA: TGCGCCAGCAGTGGGGTACAGGGGGCCTATGGCTACACCTTC.

The chain couples TRBV6-5 to TRBJ1-2; D possibly corresponds to TRBD1 (6 bases). Trimming removed 6 bases at V and 0 bases at J, with 11 bases between. The germline V gene has CDR1 MNHEY and CDR2 SVGAGI. This CDR3 has 14 amino acids. The CDR3 region has the DNA TGTGCCAGCAGGGAACAGGGATCTAACTATGGCTACACCTTC. It translates to CASREQGSNYGYTF.